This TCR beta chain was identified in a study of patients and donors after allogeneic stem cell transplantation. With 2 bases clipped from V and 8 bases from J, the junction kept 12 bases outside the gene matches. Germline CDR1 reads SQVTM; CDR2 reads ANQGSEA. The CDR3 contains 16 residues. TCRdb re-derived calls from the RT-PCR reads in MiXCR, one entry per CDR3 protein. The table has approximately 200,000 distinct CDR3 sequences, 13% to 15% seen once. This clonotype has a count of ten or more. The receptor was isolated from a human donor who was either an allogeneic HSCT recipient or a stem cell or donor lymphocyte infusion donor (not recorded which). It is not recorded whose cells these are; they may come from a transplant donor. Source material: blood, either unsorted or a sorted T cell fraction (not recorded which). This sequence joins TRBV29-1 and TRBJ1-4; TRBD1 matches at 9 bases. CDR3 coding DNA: TGCAGCGTTGAAATCGGGGCGGGACAGGGACGCGAAAAACTGTTTTTT. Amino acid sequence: CSVEIGAGQGREKLFF.